These 27 T cell receptor beta chains were all obtained from the same sample, sequenced in a study of blood T cell repertoires in COVID-19. The table came from immunoSEQ multiplex PCR; TCRdb's copy has only in-frame clones and leaves some out. The sample yields approximately 240,000 clones, under 90% seen once. Source material: peripheral blood. The receptor source for this set is an elderly woman with active or convalescent COVID-19.

The chain joins TRBV9 to TRBJ2-3, with 10 bases lining up with TRBD2. The V segment lost 0 bases and the J segment 4 bases; nucleotides outside the gene matches: 5. Germline CDR1 is SGDLS and CDR2 is YYNGEE. The CDR3 is 16 amino acids. The CDR3: CASSVGSSGSADTQYF. CDR3 in DNA: TGTGCCAGCAGCGTAGGGTCTAGCGGGAGTGCAGATACGCAGTATTTT.

The chain links TRBV5-1 to TRBJ1-4; 8 positions agree with TRBD1. The V segment lost 5 bases and the J segment 2 bases; nucleotides outside the gene matches: 11. Germline V lookup: CDR1 SGHRS, CDR2 YFSETQ. The CDR3 contains 17 residues. CDR3 protein: CASRTGQAVSTNEKLFF. CDR3 DNA sequence: TGCGCCAGCAGAACGGGACAGGCAGTCTCGACTAATGAAAAACTGTTTTTT.

The V call is TRBV7-3, the J call TRBJ2-1; TRBD1 aligns across 7 bases. Germline-derived CDR1 and CDR2 are SGHTA and FQGTGA. J was trimmed by 2 bases and V by 3 bases; bases with no gene match: 4. CDR3 length equals 15 residues. In DNA, the CDR3 is TGTGCCAGCAGCTTTGACAGGGCCCCCTACAATGAGCAGTTCTTC. Translating gives CASSFDRAPYNEQFF.

DNA of the CDR3: TGTGCCAGCTCAATGGGACAGGGGGACGAGCAGTACTTC. It is translated as CASSMGQGDEQYF. The J gene is TRBJ2-7, the V gene TRBV18; 11 positions match TRBD1. CDR3 length equals 13 residues. V was pared by 5 bases and J by 5 bases, with 2 bases of the junction left unmatched. The germline CDR1 and CDR2 sequences are KGHSH and LQKENI.

V gene TRBV24-1 combines with J gene TRBJ1-5; D is perhaps TRBD1 (5 bases). Trimming removed 1 base from V and 2 bases from J, with 17 bases in between. CDR1 and CDR2 from the germline V gene are KGHDR and SFDVKD. This CDR3 spans 18 amino acids. The CDR3 loop reads CATSDFEGKGVRNQPQHF. CDR3 in DNA: TGTGCCACCAGTGATTTTGAAGGGAAAGGGGTACGCAATCAGCCCCAGCATTTT.

The chain is built from TRBV28 and TRBJ1-5, with TRBD1 identical over 9 bases. Germline CDR1 and CDR2: MDHEN and SYDVKM. The J segment lost 4 bases and the V segment lost 5 bases, leaving 15 bases of the junction unmatched. The CDR3 has 18 residues. Here the CDR3 DNA reads TGTGCCAGCAGTCCAACCGGGACAGGGACTACAAGGAATCAGCCCCAGCATTTT. Translating gives CASSPTGTGTTRNQPQHF. The full variable domain, with the rest looked up from reference TRBV28 and TRBJ1-5, is DVKVTQSSRYLVKRTGEKVFLECVQDMDHENMFWYRQDPGLGLRLIYFSYDVKMKEKGDIPEGYSVSREKKERFSLILESASTNQTSMYLCASSPTGTGTTRNQPQHFGDGTRLSIL.

A few counts support this clone. The chain recombines TRBV19 with TRBJ1-1, with 7 bases aligning to TRBD1. The germline V gene has CDR1 LNHDA and CDR2 SQIVND (reference sequence). This CDR3 has 14 residues. Trimming took 4 bases from V and 1 from J; bases not matched to a gene: 3. The CDR3 bases are TGTGCCAGTAGTAGGGGGACAGCGAACACTGAAGCTTTCTTT. Protein sequence: CASSRGTANTEAFF.

CDR3 DNA: TGTGCCAGCAGCTCCACCAAACAAGACAGGACCTCTGGAAACACCATATATTTT. As protein: CASSSTKQDRTSGNTIYF. J is TRBJ1-3 and V is TRBV5-4; maybe TRBD1 (6 bases). The CDR3 extends over 18 amino acids. Germline V gene sequence: CDR1 SGHNT, CDR2 YYREEE (reference sequence). V was shortened by 3 bases and J by 0 bases, with 19 bases between the two germline ends. Variable domain in full (rest from reference TRBV5-4 and TRBJ1-3): ETGVTQSPTHLIKTRGQQVTLRCSSQSGHNTVSWYQQALGQGPQFIFQYYREEENGRGNFPPRFSGLQFPNYSSELNVNALELDDSALYLCASSSTKQDRTSGNTIYFGEGSWLTVV.

The chain carries TRBV28 and TRBJ2-7, with 7 bases aligning to TRBD2. This CDR3 region has 16 residues. V dropped 1 base and J dropped 3; count of bases not matched to a gene: 9. Germline loops: CDR1 MDHEN, CDR2 SYDVKM. CDR3 bases: TGTGCCAGCAGTTTATCTGGGCTGCCGGGAGGCTACGAGCAGTACTTC. It specifies CASSLSGLPGGYEQYF.

The chain uses TRBV4-3 and TRBJ2-5; D is perhaps TRBD2 (6 bases). V lost 3 bases and J 1 base, leaving 6 bases between the germline ends. CDR1 and CDR2 from the germline V gene are LGHNA and YSLEER. CDR3 length equals 13 residues. The CDR3 reads CASSQGGQETQYF. DNA for the CDR3: TGCGCCAGCAGCCAGGGGGGCCAAGAGACCCAGTACTTC.

This clone was detected once. The J gene is TRBJ2-1, the V gene TRBV4-2, with 10 bases matching TRBD2. The V and J ends lost 0 bases and 10 bases, in that order; junction bases with no gene match: 15. The CDR3 is 18 residues long. Germline lookup yields CDR1 LGHNA and CDR2 YNFKEQ. The CDR3 nucleotides are TGTGCCAGCAGCCAAGATGTGGCGAGGCTAGCGGGAGTGGGGGAGCAGTTCTTC. Amino acid sequence: CASSQDVARLAGVGEQFF.

The count of this clone is one. As DNA, the CDR3 is TGTGCCAGCAGCCAAGATGGAACAGGGGGCAGGACCGGGGAGCTGTTTTTT. Protein product: CASSQDGTGGRTGELFF. J is TRBJ2-2 and V is TRBV16; 9 bases fit TRBD1. V dropped 2 bases and J dropped 5; count of bases not matched to a gene: 9. The CDR3 length is 17 residues. The germline gives CDR1 KGHSY, CDR2 FQNENV.

This clone showed up just a few times. This chain uses TRBV9 with TRBJ1-5; TRBD1 might be the D (5 bases). The ends were cut back, 4 bases at V and 1 base at J, with 9 bases in the middle. Germline loops: CDR1 SGDLS, CDR2 YYNGEE. There are 14 residues in the CDR3. CDR3 bases: TGTGCCAGCAGCCCAAGACAGAGCAATCAGCCCCAGCATTTT. This sequence encodes CASSPRQSNQPQHF.

The chain couples TRBV3-1 (or the pseudogene TRBV3-2) to TRBJ1-4; TRBD1 is a possible D gene (5 bases). This CDR3 is 13 amino acids long. Deletions cut 1 base from V and 7 bases from J, with 7 bases between. Germline CDR1 LGHDT, CDR2 YNNKEL (reference sequence). The CDR3 DNA reads as TGTGCCAGCAGCCAAGGGACAAGTGAAAAACTGTTTTTT. It yields the protein CASSQGTSEKLFF.

The rearrangement links TRBV11-3 to TRBJ1-1, with 8 bases that match TRBD1. Germline values: CDR1 SGHNT, CDR2 YENEEA. Trimming cost V 2 bases and J 4 bases; bases outside gene matches: 3. The length of the CDR3 is 14 residues. The CDR3 here is CASSLQGAITEAFF. The DNA of the CDR3 is TGTGCCAGCAGCTTACAGGGGGCAATCACTGAAGCTTTCTTT.

In its sample, this clone was seen once. The V gene is TRBV5-4, the J gene TRBJ1-1; D ambiguous. The CDR3 totals 13 residues. Germline-derived CDR1 and CDR2 are SGHNT and YYREEE (reference sequence). V was cut by 8 bases and J by 4 bases, with 15 bases left in between. CDR3 residues: CASKSGLGTEAFF. CDR3 DNA: TGTGCCAGTAAATCGGGGTTGGGCACTGAAGCTTTCTTT. Based on the CDR3 plus reference TRBV5-4 and TRBJ1-1, the full variable domain is ETGVTQSPTHLIKTRGQQVTLRCSSQSGHNTVSWYQQALGQGPQFIFQYYREEENGRGNFPPRFSGLQFPNYSSELNVNALELDDSALYLCASKSGLGTEAFFGQGTRLTVV.

J is TRBJ2-2 and V is TRBV11-2; 8 nucleotides match TRBD1. V lost 1 base, J lost 1 base, and 11 bases stayed unmatched. The length of the CDR3 is 19 residues. Germline-derived CDR1 and CDR2 are SGHAT and FQNNGV. The CDR3 sequence is CASSLGRGRGRGNTGELFF. CDR3 nucleotide sequence: TGTGCCAGCAGCTTAGGGAGGGGCAGGGGGCGAGGGAACACCGGGGAGCTGTTTTTT.

The chain employs TRBV7-2 and TRBJ1-2; unclear D gene. The length of the CDR3 is 13 residues. Germline CDR1 and CDR2: SGHTA and FQGNSA. V was pared by 2 bases and J by 2 bases, with 6 bases between. The CDR3 reads CASSLIRNYGYTF. The DNA of the CDR3 is TGTGCCAGCAGCTTAATCAGGAACTATGGCTACACCTTC.

The chain joins TRBV12-3 or TRBV12-4 to TRBJ2-7; D is perhaps TRBD1 (5 bases). Trimming shortened V by 6 bases and J by 7 bases, and 13 bases separated the two germline ends. This CDR3 contains 12 residues. CDR3 loop: CASRHRGREQYF. The CDR3 DNA sequence: TGTGCCAGCAGACATAGGGGTAGGGAGCAGTACTTC.

This clone was found once. This chain uses TRBV23-1 with TRBJ2-2; a weak D match, TRBD2 (6 bases). TRBV23-1 is an ORF for which the function is uncertain. CDR3 length: 19 residues. V was trimmed by 3 bases and J by 5 bases, leaving 25 bases between them. The CDR3 DNA reads as TGCGCCAGCAGTCACAATCCGGGAGAGCAAAATGGTAAGACCGGGGAGCTGTTTTTT. Translation gives CASSHNPGEQNGKTGELFF.

This sequence joins TRBV19 and TRBJ2-4; 10 bases are shared with TRBD1. V dropped 1 base and J dropped 0; count of bases not matched to a gene: 3. Germline V lookup: CDR1 LNHDA, CDR2 SQIVND (reference sequence). The CDR3 consists of 17 residues. CDR3 amino acids: CASSIATGGLAKNIQYF. In nucleotides, the CDR3 is TGTGCCAGTAGTATAGCGACAGGGGGCCTAGCCAAAAACATTCAGTACTTC.

The chain links TRBV4-2 to TRBJ1-4; TRBD1 might be the D (6 bases). Per germline, CDR1 LGHNA and CDR2 YNFKEQ. Trimming removed 4 bases from V and 4 bases from J, with 13 bases in between. The CDR3 spans 15 residues. The CDR3 loop reads CASSPLTGINEKLFF. The DNA for the CDR3 is TGTGCCAGCAGCCCGTTGACAGGCATTAATGAAAAACTGTTTTTT.

The chain links TRBV7-8 to TRBJ1-6; 7 nucleotides agree with TRBD1. J lost 9 bases, V lost 7 bases, and 15 bases had no gene match. Germline lookup yields CDR1 SGHVS and CDR2 FQNEAQ. The CDR3 length is 16 residues. The DNA for the CDR3 is TGTGCCAGCACCCCGGCGATCGACAGGGCGGGTTCACCCCTCCACTTT. Translation: CASTPAIDRAGSPLHF.

This clone was observed a handful of times. The rearrangement uses TRBV4-2 and TRBJ2-7; unclear D gene. The V end lost 4 bases, the J end lost 2 bases, and 15 bases lay between the germline ends. Looked up from germline, CDR1 is LGHNA and CDR2 is YNFKEQ. This CDR3 has 15 amino acids. CDR3 sequence (DNA): TGTGCCAGCAGCCCCTATCTTACTGCAACCTACGAGCAGTACTTC. Protein sequence: CASSPYLTATYEQYF.

The rearrangement joins TRBV19 to TRBJ1-1; D is unresolved. The CDR3 loop spans 13 amino acids. Germline-derived CDR1 and CDR2 are LNHDA and SQIVND (reference sequence). V lost 8 bases and J 3 bases, leaving 13 bases between the germline ends. CDR3 DNA sequence: TGTGCCAGTGGTAAAGTTGAGTACACTGAAGCTTTCTTT. Protein sequence: CASGKVEYTEAFF.

The rearrangement uses TRBV6-6 and TRBJ1-6; TRBD1 agrees at 8 bases. Per germline, CDR1 MNHNY and CDR2 SVGAGI (reference sequence). The CDR3 sequence is 14 residues long. The V segment lost 6 bases and the J segment 10 bases; nucleotides outside the gene matches: 8. This CDR3 reads CASRADRGRSPLHF. The DNA of the CDR3 is TGTGCCAGCAGGGCAGACAGGGGACGGTCACCCCTCCACTTT.

The J gene is TRBJ2-3, the V gene TRBV19; 9 bases align to TRBD2. Germline trimming cut 4 bases from V and 2 bases from J; bases unmatched to any gene: 7. The CDR3 extends over 16 amino acids. Germline values: CDR1 LNHDA, CDR2 SQIVND (reference sequence). CDR3 nucleotides: TGTGCCAGTAGTACCCTGGCGGGGGGGCTCACAGATACGCAGTATTTT. Protein: CASSTLAGGLTDTQYF.